This TCR beta chain derives from a study of cytomegalovirus exposure and HLA in healthy donors. This clone was counted a single time. Every donor was a healthy person donating bone marrow. PCR primers comprised 60 Vbeta and 13 Jbeta primers. Authors' data handling: About 11 million of the 60 million to 80 million unique TCR beta chains counted in a later analysis were shared. The assay was immunoSEQ multiplex PCR, and TCRdb's table has in-frame clones only and misses some. From that table come the V and J calls and clone size; the DNA was used to work out D and trimming. The sample has 170,000 or so clones; roughly 70% are singletons. Germline-derived CDR1 and CDR2 are LNHDA and SQIVND (reference sequence). Germline trimming cut 2 bases from V and 8 bases from J; bases unmatched to any gene: 6. The CDR3 consists of 16 residues.

The gene calls are TRBV19 and TRBJ2-1; TRBD2 aligns across 13 bases. The receptor was derived from a male donor in good health and CMV-seronegative. What was sequenced was PBMCs. CDR3 sequence (DNA): TGTGCCAGTAGTATAATTGGACTAGCGGGAGTGTATGAGCAGTTCTTC. It encodes CASSIIGLAGVYEQFF.